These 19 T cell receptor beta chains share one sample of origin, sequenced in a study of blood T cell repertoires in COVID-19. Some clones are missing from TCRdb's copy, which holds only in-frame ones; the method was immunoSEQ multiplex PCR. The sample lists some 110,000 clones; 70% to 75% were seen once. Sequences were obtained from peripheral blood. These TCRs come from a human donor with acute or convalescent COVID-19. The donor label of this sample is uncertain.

The DNA of the CDR3 is TGTGCCAGCAGCCAGGGGGCTGGCTACACCTTC. Its protein is CASSQGAGYTF. The rearrangement links TRBV3-1 (or the pseudogene TRBV3-2) to TRBJ1-2; maybe TRBD1 (6 bases). The V end lost 3 bases, the J end lost 7 bases, and 6 bases lay between the germline ends. The length of the CDR3 is 11 residues. Germline V gives CDR1 LGHDT, CDR2 YNNKEL (reference sequence).

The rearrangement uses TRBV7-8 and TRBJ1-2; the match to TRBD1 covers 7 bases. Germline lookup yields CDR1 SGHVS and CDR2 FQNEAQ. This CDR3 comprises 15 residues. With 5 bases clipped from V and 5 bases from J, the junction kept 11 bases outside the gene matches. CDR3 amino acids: CASSPKEGASYGYTF. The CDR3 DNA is TGTGCCAGCAGCCCGAAGGAGGGGGCGAGTTATGGCTACACCTTC. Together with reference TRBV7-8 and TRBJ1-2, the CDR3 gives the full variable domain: GAGVSQSPRYKVAKRGQDVALRCDPISGHVSLFWYQQALGQGPEFLTYFQNEAQLDKSGLPSDRFFAERPEGSVSTLKIQRTQQEDSAVYLCASSPKEGASYGYTFGSGTRLTVV.

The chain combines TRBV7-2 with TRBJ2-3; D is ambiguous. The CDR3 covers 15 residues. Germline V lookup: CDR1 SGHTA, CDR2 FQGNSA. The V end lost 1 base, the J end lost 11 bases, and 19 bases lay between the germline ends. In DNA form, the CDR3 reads TGTGCCAGCAGCTTAGTTTCCCCCCCGCGTTTTGGGCAGTATTTT. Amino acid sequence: CASSLVSPPRFGQYF.

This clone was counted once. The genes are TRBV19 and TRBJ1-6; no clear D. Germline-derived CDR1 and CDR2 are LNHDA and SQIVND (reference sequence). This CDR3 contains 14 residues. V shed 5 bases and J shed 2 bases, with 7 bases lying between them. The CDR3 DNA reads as TGTGCCAGTAGTTCCGGGACCTATAATTCACCCCTCCACTTT. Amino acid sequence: CASSSGTYNSPLHF.

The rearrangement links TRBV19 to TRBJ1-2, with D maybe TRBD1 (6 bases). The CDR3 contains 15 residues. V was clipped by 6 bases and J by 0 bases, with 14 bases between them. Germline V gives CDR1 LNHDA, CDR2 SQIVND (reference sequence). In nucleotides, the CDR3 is TGTGCCAGTAGGTTGGAGACAGGAGCTAACTATGGCTACACCTTC. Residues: CASRLETGANYGYTF.

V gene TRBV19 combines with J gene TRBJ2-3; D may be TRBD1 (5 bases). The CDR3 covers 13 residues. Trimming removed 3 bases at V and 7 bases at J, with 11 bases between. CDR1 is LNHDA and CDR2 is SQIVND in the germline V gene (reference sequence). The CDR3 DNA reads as TGTGCCAGTAGTATGGTAGCAGGGAATACGCAGTATTTT. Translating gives CASSMVAGNTQYF.

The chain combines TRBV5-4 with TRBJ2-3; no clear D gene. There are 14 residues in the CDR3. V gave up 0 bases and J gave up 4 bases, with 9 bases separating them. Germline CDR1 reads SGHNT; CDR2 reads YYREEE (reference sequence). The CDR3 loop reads CASSLGLSPDTQYF. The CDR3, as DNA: TGTGCCAGCAGCTTGGGTCTCTCCCCAGATACGCAGTATTTT. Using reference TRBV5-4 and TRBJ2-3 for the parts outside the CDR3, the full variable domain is ETGVTQSPTHLIKTRGQQVTLRCSSQSGHNTVSWYQQALGQGPQFIFQYYREEENGRGNFPPRFSGLQFPNYSSELNVNALELDDSALYLCASSLGLSPDTQYFGPGTRLTVL.

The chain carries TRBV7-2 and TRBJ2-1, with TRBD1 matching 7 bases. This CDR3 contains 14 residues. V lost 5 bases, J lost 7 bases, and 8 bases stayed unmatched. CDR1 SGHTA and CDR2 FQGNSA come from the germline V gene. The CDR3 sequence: CASSLPRGRNEQFF. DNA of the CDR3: TGTGCCAGCAGCCTCCCGAGGGGGCGGAATGAGCAGTTCTTC.

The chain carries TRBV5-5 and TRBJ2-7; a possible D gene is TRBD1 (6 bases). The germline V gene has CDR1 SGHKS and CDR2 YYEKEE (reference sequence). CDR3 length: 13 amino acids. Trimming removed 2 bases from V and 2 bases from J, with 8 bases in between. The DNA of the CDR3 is TGTGCCAGCAGCTTACAGGGCGCCTACGAGCAGTACTTC. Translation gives CASSLQGAYEQYF. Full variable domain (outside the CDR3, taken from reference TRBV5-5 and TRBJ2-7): DAGVTQSPTHLIKTRGQQVTLRCSPISGHKSVSWYQQVLGQGPQFIFQYYEKEERGRGNFPDRFSARQFPNYSSELNVNALLLGDSALYLCASSLQGAYEQYFGPGTRLTVT.

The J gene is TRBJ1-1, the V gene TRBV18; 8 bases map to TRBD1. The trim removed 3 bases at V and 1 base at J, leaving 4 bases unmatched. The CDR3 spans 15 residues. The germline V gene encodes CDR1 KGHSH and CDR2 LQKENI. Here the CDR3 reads CASSPSQGANTEAFF. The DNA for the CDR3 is TGTGCCAGCTCACCCTCCCAGGGGGCGAACACTGAAGCTTTCTTT.

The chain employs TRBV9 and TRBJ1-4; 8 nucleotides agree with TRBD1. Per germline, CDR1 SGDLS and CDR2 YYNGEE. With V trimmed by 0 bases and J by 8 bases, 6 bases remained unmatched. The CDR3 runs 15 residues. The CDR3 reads CASSVGGTGLEKLFF. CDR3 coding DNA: TGTGCCAGCAGCGTAGGGGGGACAGGATTGGAAAAACTGTTTTTT.

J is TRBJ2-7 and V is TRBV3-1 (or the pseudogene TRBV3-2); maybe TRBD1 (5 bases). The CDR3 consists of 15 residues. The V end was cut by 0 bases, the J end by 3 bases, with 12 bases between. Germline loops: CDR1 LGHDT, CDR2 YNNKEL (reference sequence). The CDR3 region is CASSQDLQGLYEQYF. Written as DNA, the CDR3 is TGTGCCAGCAGCCAAGATCTTCAGGGTCTCTACGAGCAGTACTTC.

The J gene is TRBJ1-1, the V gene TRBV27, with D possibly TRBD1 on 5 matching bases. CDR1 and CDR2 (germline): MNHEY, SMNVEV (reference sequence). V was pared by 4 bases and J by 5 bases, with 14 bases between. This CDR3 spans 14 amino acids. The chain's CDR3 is CASSWLSQGTEAFF. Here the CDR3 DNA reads TGTGCCAGCAGTTGGCTCAGTCAGGGTACTGAAGCTTTCTTT.

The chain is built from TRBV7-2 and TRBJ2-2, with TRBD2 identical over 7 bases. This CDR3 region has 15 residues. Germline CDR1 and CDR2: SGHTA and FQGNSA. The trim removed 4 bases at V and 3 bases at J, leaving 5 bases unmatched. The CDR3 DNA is TGTGCCAGCAGCTCATATACTAGCGACACCGGGGAGCTGTTTTTT. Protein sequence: CASSSYTSDTGELFF. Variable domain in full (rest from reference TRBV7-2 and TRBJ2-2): GAGVSQSPSNKVTEKGKDVELRCDPISGHTALYWYRQSLGQGLEFLIYFQGNSAPDKSGLPSDRFSAERTGGSVSTLTIQRTQQEDSAVYLCASSSYTSDTGELFFGEGSRLTVL.

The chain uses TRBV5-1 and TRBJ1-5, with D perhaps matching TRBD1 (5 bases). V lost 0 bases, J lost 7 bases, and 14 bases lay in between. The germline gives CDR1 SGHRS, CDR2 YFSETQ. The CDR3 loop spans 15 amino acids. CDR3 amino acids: CASSLGGAPQQPQHF. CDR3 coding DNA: TGCGCCAGCAGCTTGGGCGGGGCCCCCCAGCAGCCCCAGCATTTT. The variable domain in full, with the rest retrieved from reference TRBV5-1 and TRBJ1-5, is KAGVTQTPRYLIKTRGQQVTLSCSPISGHRSVSWYQQTPGQGLQFLFEYFSETQRNKGNFPGRFSGRQFSNSRSEMNVSTLELGDSALYLCASSLGGAPQQPQHFGDGTRLSIL.

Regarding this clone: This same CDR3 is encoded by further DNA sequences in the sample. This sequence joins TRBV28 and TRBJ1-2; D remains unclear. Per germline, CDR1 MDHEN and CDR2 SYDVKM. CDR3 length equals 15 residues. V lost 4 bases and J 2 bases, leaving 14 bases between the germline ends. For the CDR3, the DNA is TGTGCCAGCAGTTCCCCGACGGGAAGCAACTATGGCTACACCTTC. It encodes CASSSPTGSNYGYTF.

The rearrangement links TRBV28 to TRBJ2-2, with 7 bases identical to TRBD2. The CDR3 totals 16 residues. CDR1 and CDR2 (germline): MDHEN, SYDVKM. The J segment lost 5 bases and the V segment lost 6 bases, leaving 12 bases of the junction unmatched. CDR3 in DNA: TGTGCCAGCAGCTCCCGATGGAGGGAGGGGACCGGGGAGCTGTTTTTT. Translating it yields CASSSRWREGTGELFF. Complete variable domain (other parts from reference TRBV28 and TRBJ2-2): DVKVTQSSRYLVKRTGEKVFLECVQDMDHENMFWYRQDPGLGLRLIYFSYDVKMKEKGDIPEGYSVSREKKERFSLILESASTNQTSMYLCASSSRWREGTGELFFGEGSRLTVL.

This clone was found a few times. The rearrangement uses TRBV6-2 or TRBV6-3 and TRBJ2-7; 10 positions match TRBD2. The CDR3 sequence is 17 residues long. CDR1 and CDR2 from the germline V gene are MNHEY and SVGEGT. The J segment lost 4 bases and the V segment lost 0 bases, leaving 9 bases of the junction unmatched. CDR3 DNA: TGTGCCAGCAGTTACTCGATTAGCGGGGGGCCGCTATACGAGCAGTACTTC. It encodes CASSYSISGGPLYEQYF.

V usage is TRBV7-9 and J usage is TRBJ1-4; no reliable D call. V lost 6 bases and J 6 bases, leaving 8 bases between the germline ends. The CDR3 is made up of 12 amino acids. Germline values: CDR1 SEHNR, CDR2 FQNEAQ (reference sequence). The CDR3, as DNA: TGTGCCAGCAGGAGCGCGGATGAAAAACTGTTTTTT. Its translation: CASRSADEKLFF.